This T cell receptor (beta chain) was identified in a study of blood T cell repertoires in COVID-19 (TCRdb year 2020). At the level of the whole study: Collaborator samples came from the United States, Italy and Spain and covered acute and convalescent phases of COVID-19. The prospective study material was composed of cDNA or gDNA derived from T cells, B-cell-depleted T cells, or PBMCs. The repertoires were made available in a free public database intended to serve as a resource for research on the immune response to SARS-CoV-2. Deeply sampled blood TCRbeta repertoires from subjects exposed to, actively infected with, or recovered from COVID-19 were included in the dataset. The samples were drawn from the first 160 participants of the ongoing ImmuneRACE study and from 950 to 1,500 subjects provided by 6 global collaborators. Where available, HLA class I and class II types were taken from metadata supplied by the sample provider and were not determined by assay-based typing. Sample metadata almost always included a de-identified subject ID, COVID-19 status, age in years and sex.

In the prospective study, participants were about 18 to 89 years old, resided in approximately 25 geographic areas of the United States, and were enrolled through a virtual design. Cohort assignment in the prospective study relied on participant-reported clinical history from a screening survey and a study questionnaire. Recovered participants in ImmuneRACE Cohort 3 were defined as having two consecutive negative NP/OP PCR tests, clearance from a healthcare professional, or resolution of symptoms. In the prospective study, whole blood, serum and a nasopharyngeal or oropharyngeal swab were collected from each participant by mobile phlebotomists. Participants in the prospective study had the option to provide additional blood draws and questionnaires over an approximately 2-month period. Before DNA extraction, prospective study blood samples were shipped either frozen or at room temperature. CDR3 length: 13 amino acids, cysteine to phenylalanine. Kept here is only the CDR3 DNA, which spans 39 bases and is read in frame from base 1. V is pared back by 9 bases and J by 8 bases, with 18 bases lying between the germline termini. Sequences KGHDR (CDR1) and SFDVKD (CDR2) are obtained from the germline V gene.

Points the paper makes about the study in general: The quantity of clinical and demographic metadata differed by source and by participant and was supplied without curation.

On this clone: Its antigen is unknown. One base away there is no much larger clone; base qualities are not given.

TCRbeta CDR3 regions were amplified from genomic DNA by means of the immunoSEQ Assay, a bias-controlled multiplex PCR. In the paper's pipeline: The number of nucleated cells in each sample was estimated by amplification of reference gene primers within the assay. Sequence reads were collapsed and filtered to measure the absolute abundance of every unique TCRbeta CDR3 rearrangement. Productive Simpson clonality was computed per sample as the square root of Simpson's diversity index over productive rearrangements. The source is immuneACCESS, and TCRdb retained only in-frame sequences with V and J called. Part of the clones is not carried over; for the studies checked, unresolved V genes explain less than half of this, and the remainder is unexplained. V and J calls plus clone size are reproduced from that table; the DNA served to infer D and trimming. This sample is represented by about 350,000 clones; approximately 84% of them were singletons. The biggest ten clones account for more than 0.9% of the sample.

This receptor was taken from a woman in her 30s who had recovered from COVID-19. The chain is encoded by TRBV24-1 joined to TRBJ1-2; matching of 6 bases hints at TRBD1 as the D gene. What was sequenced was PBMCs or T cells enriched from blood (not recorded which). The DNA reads TGTGCCACCTCCGGGACAAACTTTAAAGGCTACACCTTC. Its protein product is CATSGTNFKGYTF.